The T cell receptor (beta chain) under discussion was sequenced for a study of T-cell reconstitution after alpha-beta-depleted transplantation in children. Study-wide points: When one year had passed after transplant, most T-cell counts and diversity came from newly produced T cells.

This clonotype turned up a few times. The antigen is undetermined. Germline assignment: CDR1 SGHRS and CDR2 YFSETQ. The V gene lost 0 bases and the J gene lost 8 bases, with 15 bases spanning the gap. This CDR3 has 15 amino acids. The TCRbeta library was prepared with unique molecular identifiers. TCRdb reprocessed the PCR reads via MiXCR and lists one record per CDR3 protein. The sample includes 120,000 to 150,000 distinct CDR3 sequences, about 9% seen only once; the top ten take roughly 20%. The TCR originated in a female patient between 2 and 15 years old who had a stem cell transplant for congenital amegakaryocytic thrombocytopenia, so the T cells may come from the graft donor. The genes are TRBV5-1 and TRBJ1-3; D gene uncertain. This sample comprised PBMCs, mostly from graft donor cells, obtained 180 days after TCRalphabeta/CD19-depleted stem cell transplant. The CDR3 region has the DNA TGCGCCAGCAGCTTGGGGGCCAGTGCAATAGACACCATATATTTT. Its translation is CASSLGASAIDTIYF.